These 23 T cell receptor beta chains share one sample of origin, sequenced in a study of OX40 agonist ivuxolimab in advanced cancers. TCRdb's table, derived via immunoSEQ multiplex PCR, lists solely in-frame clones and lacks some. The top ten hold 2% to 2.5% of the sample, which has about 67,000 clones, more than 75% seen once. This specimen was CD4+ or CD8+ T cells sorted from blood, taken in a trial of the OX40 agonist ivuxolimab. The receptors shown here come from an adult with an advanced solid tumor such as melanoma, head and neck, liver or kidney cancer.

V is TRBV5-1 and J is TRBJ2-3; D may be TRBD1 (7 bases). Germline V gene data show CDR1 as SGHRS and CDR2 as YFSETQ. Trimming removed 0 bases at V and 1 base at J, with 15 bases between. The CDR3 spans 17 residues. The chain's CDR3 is CASSLGRGPPGTDTQYF. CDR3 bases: TGCGCCAGCAGCTTGGGGAGGGGGCCCCCTGGCACAGATACGCAGTATTTT.

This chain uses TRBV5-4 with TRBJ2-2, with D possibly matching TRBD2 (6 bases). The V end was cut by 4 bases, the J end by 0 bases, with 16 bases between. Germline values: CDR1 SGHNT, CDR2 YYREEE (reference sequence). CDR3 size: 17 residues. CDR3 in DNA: TGTGCCAGCAGCCCTCGAGGGAGCGGGCCGAACACCGGGGAGCTGTTTTTT. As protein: CASSPRGSGPNTGELFF.

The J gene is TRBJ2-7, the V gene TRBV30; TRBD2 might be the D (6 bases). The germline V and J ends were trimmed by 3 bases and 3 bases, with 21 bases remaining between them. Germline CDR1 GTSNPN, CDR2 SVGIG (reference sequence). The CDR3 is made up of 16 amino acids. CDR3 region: CAWRSRGGRQLYEQYF. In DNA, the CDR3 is TGTGCCTGGAGGTCCAGAGGAGGGAGGCAACTCTACGAGCAGTACTTC.

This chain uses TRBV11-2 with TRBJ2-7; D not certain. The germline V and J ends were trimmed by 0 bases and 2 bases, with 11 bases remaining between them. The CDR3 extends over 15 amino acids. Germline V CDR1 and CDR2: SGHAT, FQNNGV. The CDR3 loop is CASSLDPNPTYEQYF. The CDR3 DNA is TGTGCCAGCAGCTTAGATCCTAACCCCACCTACGAGCAGTACTTC.

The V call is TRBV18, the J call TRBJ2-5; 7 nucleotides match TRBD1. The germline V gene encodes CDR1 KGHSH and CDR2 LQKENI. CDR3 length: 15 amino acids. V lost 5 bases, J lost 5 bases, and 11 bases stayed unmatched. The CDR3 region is CASSEQGTRTETQYF. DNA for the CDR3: TGTGCCAGCTCAGAACAGGGGACGCGGACCGAGACCCAGTACTTC.

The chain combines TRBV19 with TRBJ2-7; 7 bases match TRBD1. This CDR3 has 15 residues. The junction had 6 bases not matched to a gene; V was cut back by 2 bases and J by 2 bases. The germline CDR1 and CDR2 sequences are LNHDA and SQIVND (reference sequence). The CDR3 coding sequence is TGTGCCAGTAGTATATCGACAGGGTATCCCTACGAGCAGTACTTC. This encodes CASSISTGYPYEQYF.

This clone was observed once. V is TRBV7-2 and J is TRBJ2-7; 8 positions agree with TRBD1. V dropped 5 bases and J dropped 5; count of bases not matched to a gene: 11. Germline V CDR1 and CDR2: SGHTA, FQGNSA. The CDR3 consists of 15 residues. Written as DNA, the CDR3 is TGTGCCAGCAGCCCTGTAGGAGGACAGGGCCACGAGCAGTACTTC. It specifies CASSPVGGQGHEQYF. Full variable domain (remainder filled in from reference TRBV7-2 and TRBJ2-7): GAGVSQSPSNKVTEKGKDVELRCDPISGHTALYWYRQSLGQGLEFLIYFQGNSAPDKSGLPSDRFSAERTGGSVSTLTIQRTQQEDSAVYLCASSPVGGQGHEQYFGPGTRLTVT.

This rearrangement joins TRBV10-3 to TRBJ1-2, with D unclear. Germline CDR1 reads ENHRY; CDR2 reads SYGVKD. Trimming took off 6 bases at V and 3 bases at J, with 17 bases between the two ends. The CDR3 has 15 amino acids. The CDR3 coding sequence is TGTGCCATCAGAATACGGGCCCTGCGGGACTATGGCTACACCTTC. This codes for CAIRIRALRDYGYTF.

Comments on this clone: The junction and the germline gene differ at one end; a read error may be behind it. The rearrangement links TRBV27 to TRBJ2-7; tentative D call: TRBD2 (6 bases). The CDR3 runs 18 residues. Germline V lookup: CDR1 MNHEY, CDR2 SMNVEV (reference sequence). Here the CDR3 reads CTSSSQYSLAYLSYEQYF. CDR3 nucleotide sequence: TGTACCAGCAGTAGCCAATATTCCCTAGCGTACCTCTCCTACGAGCAGTACTTC.

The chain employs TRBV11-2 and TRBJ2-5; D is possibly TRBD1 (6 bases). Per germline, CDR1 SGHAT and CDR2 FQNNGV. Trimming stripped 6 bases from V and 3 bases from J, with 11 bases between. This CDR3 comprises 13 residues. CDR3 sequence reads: CASRPRQEETQYF. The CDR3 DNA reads TGTGCCAGCAGACCCCGACAGGAAGAGACCCAGTACTTC.

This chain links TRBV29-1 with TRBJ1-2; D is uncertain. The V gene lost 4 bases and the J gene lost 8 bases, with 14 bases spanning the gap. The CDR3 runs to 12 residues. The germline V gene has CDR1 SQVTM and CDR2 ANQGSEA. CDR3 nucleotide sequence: TGCAGCGTTGCCGTCGGCAGGAGGGGCTACACCTTC. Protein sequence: CSVAVGRRGYTF.

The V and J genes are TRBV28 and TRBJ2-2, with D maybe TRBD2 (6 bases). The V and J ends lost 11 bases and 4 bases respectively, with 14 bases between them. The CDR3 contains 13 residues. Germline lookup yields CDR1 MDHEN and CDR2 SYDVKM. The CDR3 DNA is TGTGCCTACGGAGGGAGTATCACCGGGGAGCTGTTTTTT. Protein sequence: CAYGGSITGELFF.

CDR3 amino acids: CASSQSSGSIPDTQYF. The DNA of the CDR3 is TGTGCCAGCAGCCAAAGTAGCGGGAGTATTCCAGATACGCAGTATTTT. The gene calls are TRBV4-2 and TRBJ2-3; 9 positions match TRBD2. The CDR3 length is 16 residues. Trimming took 2 bases from V and 4 from J; bases not matched to a gene: 7. CDR1 is LGHNA, CDR2 YNFKEQ, per germline.

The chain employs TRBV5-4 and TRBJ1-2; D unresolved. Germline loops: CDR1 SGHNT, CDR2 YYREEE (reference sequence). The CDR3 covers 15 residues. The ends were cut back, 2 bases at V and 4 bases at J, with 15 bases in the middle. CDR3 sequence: CASSLRTTQIYGYTF. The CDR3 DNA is TGTGCCAGCAGCTTAAGGACCACCCAGATCTATGGCTACACCTTC.

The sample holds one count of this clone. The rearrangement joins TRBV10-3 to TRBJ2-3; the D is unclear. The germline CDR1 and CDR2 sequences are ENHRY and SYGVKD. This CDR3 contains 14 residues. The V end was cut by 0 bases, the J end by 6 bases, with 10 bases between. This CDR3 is CAISESDRRDTQYF. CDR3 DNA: TGTGCCATCAGTGAGTCGGACCGGCGCGATACGCAGTATTTT.

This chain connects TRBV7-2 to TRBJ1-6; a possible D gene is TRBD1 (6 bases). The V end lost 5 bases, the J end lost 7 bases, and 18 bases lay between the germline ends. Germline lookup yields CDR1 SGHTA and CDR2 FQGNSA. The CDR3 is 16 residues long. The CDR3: CASSRQLAGANSPLHF. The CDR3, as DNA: TGTGCCAGCAGCCGCCAGCTTGCGGGGGCCAATTCACCCCTCCACTTT.

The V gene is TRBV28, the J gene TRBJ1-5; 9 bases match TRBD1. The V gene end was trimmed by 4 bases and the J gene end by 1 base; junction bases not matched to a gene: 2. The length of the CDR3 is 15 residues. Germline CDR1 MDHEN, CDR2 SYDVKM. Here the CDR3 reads CASSSGQGSNQPQHF. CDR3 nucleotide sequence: TGTGCCAGCAGTTCGGGACAGGGAAGCAATCAGCCCCAGCATTTT.

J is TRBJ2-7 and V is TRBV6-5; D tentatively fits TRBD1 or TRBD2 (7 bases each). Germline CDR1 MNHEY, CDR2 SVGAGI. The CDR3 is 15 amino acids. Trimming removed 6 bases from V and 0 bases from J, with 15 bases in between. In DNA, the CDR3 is TGTGCCAGCAGGGGGAGGGGGCCGATCTCCTACGAGCAGTACTTC. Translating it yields CASRGRGPISYEQYF.

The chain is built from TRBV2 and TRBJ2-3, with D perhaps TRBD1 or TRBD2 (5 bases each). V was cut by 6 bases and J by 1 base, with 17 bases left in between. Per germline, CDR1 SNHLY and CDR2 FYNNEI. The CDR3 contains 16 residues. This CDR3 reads CASSPSSVGGTDTQYF. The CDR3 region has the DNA TGTGCCAGCAGCCCGAGTAGCGTGGGGGGCACAGATACGCAGTATTTT.

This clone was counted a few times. Here the CDR3 reads CSGQGVLSTEAFF. CDR3 sequence (DNA): TGCAGCGGACAGGGGGTGCTTAGCACTGAAGCTTTCTTT. The chain joins TRBV29-1 to TRBJ1-1, with TRBD1 matching over 9 bases. The CDR3 contains 13 residues. The V gene's germline CDR1 is SQVTM and CDR2 ANQGSEA. With 7 bases clipped from V and 4 bases from J, the junction kept 7 bases outside the gene matches.

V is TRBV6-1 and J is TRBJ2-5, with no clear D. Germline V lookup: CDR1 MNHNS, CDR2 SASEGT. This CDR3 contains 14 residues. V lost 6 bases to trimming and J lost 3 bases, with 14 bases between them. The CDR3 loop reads CASRRSNLKETQYF. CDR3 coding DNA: TGTGCCAGCAGGCGGAGCAACCTGAAAGAGACCCAGTACTTC.

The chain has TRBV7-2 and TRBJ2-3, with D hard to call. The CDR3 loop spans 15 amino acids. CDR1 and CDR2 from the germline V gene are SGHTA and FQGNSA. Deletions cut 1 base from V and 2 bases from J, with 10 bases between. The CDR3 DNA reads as TGTGCCAGCAGCTTAGGTGGATGGGACACAGATACGCAGTATTTT. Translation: CASSLGGWDTDTQYF.

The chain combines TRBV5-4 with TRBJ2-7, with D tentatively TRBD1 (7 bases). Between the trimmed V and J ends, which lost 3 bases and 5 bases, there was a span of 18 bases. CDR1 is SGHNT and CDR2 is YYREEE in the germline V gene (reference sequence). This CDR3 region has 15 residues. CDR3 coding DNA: TGTGCCAGCAGCTCCGATGGAGGGGGCTTGGACGAGCAGTACTTC. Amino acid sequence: CASSSDGGGLDEQYF.